Shown below are 31 T cell receptor beta chains from a single sample sequenced in a study of early T cells in non-severe SARS-CoV-2 infection. Using its own MiXCR run on the 5' RACE reads, TCRdb lists one record per CDR3 protein. The sample has 25,000 or so distinct CDR3 sequences; over 2.5% are singletons. The sequencing sample was made of whole blood. The receptors were gathered from an adult who was a healthcare worker with PCR-confirmed SARS-CoV-2 infection or an uninfected control (not recorded which).

This clonotype was counted many times. The chain is built from TRBV6-5 and TRBJ2-5; D could derive from TRBD1 or TRBD2 (6 bases each). CDR1 is MNHEY and CDR2 is SVGAGI in the germline V gene. This CDR3 has 13 residues. Between the trimmed V and J ends, which lost 7 bases and 6 bases, there was a span of 15 bases. The CDR3 loop is CASKNRGLQTQYF. The CDR3 nucleotides read TGTGCCAGCAAAAACCGGGGGCTTCAGACCCAGTACTTC.

Many counts were recorded for this clonotype. V and J are TRBV7-3 and TRBJ2-2, with 12 positions matching TRBD2. The CDR3 sequence is 16 residues long. V shed 0 bases and J 6 bases; nucleotides not matched to a gene: 2. Germline V CDR1 and CDR2: SGHTA, FQGTGA. The DNA of the CDR3 is TGTGCCAGCAGCTTAACGAGACTAGCGGGGGCCGGGGAGCTGTTTTTT. Its translation is CASSLTRLAGAGELFF.

Comments on this clonotype: A read error is likely, as this CDR3 ends without the conserved phenylalanine or tryptophan. This chain connects TRBV2 to TRBJ1-5, with unresolved D. V dropped 2 bases and J dropped 7 bases, with 18 bases sitting between them. Germline V gives CDR1 SNHLY, CDR2 FYNNEI. The CDR3 loop spans 16 amino acids. The CDR3: CASSERAGSWSQPQHS. The CDR3 DNA follows: TGTGCCAGCAGTGAAAGGGCAGGATCATGGAGCCAGCCCCAGCATTCT.

This clonotype was picked up many times. The chain is built from TRBV23-1 and TRBJ2-7; 9 bases map to TRBD2. TRBV23-1 counts as an open reading frame of uncertain function. The CDR3 is made up of 20 amino acids. V trimming: 2 bases; J trimming: 4 bases; junction bases outside the gene matches: 21. The CDR3 protein is CASSQPCARGGKTETYEQYV. The CDR3 DNA follows: TGCGCCAGCAGTCAACCTTGCGCGCGGGGGGGAAAAACAGAGACTTACGAGCAGTACGTC.

The table lists this clonotype with a few counts. This chain joins TRBV12-3 or TRBV12-4 and TRBJ1-2; 10 nucleotides agree with TRBD1. Trimming took 5 bases from V and 5 from J; bases not matched to a gene: 11. The CDR3 contains 16 residues. In DNA form, the CDR3 reads TGTGCCAGCAGTCACATCTATGGACAGGGGGGTTATGGCTACACCTTC. It yields the protein CASSHIYGQGGYGYTF.

This clonotype has ten or more counts. The chain carries TRBV12-3 or TRBV12-4 and TRBJ1-1; D remains unclear. The CDR3 length is 14 residues. V was pared by 3 bases and J by 4 bases, with 12 bases between. Here the CDR3 reads CASSFLQSPTEAFF. The CDR3 DNA reads TGTGCCAGCAGTTTTTTACAGTCCCCCACTGAAGCTTTCTTT.

This clonotype occurred many times. The V call is TRBV6-5, the J call TRBJ2-1; TRBD1 is a possible D gene (5 bases). Per the germline V gene, CDR1 is MNHEY and CDR2 is SVGAGI. V was trimmed by 3 bases and J by 1 base, leaving 10 bases between them. The CDR3 runs 15 residues. The CDR3 DNA sequence: TGTGCCAGCAGTTATTCAGGGAATTCCTACAATGAGCAGTTCTTC. Amino acids: CASSYSGNSYNEQFF.

In this sample, this clonotype turned up many times. The V gene is TRBV5-5, the J gene TRBJ2-7; D unresolved. CDR1 SGHKS and CDR2 YYEKEE come from the germline V gene (reference sequence). Trimming shortened V by 1 base and J by 7 bases, and 12 bases separated the two germline ends. The CDR3 loop spans 13 amino acids. DNA for the CDR3: TGTGCCAGCAGCTTGACCGTCTTAGGGGAGCAGTACGTC. Its translation is CASSLTVLGEQYV.

Ten or more counts support this clonotype. CDR3 DNA sequence: TGTGCCAGCAGCCCGGGACAGGGGTACACCGGGGAGCTGTTTTTT. Its protein product is CASSPGQGYTGELFF. This chain joins TRBV7-6 and TRBJ2-2; 10 nucleotides match TRBD1. Germline CDR1 SGHVS, CDR2 FNYEAQ. This CDR3 has 15 amino acids. V lost 5 bases to trimming and J lost 3 bases; unmatched junction nucleotides: 3. Using reference TRBV7-6 and TRBJ2-2 for the parts outside the CDR3, the full variable domain is GAGVSQSPRYKVTKRGQDVALRCDPISGHVSLYWYRQALGQGPEFLTYFNYEAQQDKSGLPNDRFSAERPEGSISTLTIQRTEQRDSAMYRCASSPGQGYTGELFFGEGSRLTVL.

This clonotype occurred many times. The chain is built from TRBV5-4 and TRBJ2-3, with a tentative D call TRBD1 (5 bases). The germline V gene has CDR1 SGHNT and CDR2 YYREEE (reference sequence). V was clipped by 0 bases and J by 0 bases, with 8 bases between them. The CDR3 consists of 15 residues. The DNA of the CDR3 is TGTGCCAGCAGCTTGGGGGGCGATAGCACAGATACGCAGTATTTT. It yields the protein CASSLGGDSTDTQYF.

This clonotype has at least ten counts. In nucleotides, the CDR3 is TGTGCCAGCAGTTACGCCGGGAGGGAGCCTCTGTTCTTC. This codes for CASSYAGREPLFF. The V gene is TRBV6-6, the J gene TRBJ2-1; 8 bases agree with TRBD2. Per the germline V gene, CDR1 is MNHNY and CDR2 is SVGAGI (reference sequence). The ends lost 2 bases at V and 15 bases at J; junction bases unmatched: 9. The CDR3 totals 13 residues.

This clonotype is termed medium-sized (0.01 to 0.1%). The chain links TRBV5-5 to TRBJ1-1; D gene unclear. Germline V lookup: CDR1 SGHKS, CDR2 YYEKEE (reference sequence). Trimming removed 4 bases from V and 2 bases from J, with 3 bases in between. The CDR3 has 11 amino acids. Here the CDR3 reads CASSVNTEAFF. The CDR3 nucleotides are TGTGCCAGCAGCGTCAACACTGAAGCTTTCTTT.

In this sample, this clonotype turned up many times. The chain joins TRBV7-6 to TRBJ2-1; 8 bases line up with TRBD1. There are 12 residues in the CDR3. Losses at the gene ends were 6 bases for V and 12 bases for J; bases not matched to a gene: 7. From germline, CDR1 is SGHVS and CDR2 FNYEAQ. For the CDR3, the DNA is TGTGCCAGCAGTTACGGACAGGGTAGGCAGTTCTTC. This codes for CASSYGQGRQFF.

This clonotype was detected only a few times. The rearrangement links TRBV20-1 to TRBJ1-1, with 10 bases fitting TRBD1. The CDR3 spans 15 residues. J gave up 0 bases and V 3 bases, and 4 bases lay outside the gene matches. Germline V gives CDR1 DFQATT, CDR2 SNEGSKA (reference sequence). CDR3 region: CSARTGGGMNTEAFF. DNA of the CDR3: TGCAGTGCTAGGACAGGGGGCGGGATGAACACTGAAGCTTTCTTT.

This clonotype was recorded at least ten times. The chain has TRBV29-1 and TRBJ2-5; 11 bases are a match to TRBD2. The CDR3 runs 14 residues. From germline, CDR1 is SQVTM and CDR2 ANQGSEA. V lost 5 bases to trimming and J lost 4 bases; unmatched junction nucleotides: 6. In DNA form, the CDR3 reads TGCAGCGTTAGAACAGGGACTAGCGGAGAGACCCAGTACTTC. Amino acid sequence: CSVRTGTSGETQYF.

At least ten counts were recorded for this clonotype. The genes are TRBV4-1 and TRBJ2-2, with D hard to call. The V end was cut by 1 base, the J end by 10 bases, with 10 bases between. This CDR3 is built from 13 residues. The germline V gene has CDR1 MGHRA and CDR2 YSYEKL. CDR3 loop: CASSQASAAELFF. The CDR3 DNA is TGCGCCAGCAGCCAAGCTTCCGCTGCGGAGCTGTTTTTT.

This clonotype was recorded at least ten times. The CDR3 DNA reads TGTGCCAGCAGCCGGCGGGAGACCCAGTACTTC. Amino acid sequence: CASSRRETQYF. The J gene is TRBJ2-5, the V gene TRBV9, with unresolved D. This CDR3 is built from 11 residues. Germline V gives CDR1 SGDLS, CDR2 YYNGEE. V lost 4 bases and J lost 5, with 6 bases in between. Variable domain in full (rest from reference TRBV9 and TRBJ2-5): DSGVTQTPKHLITATGQRVTLRCSPRSGDLSVYWYQQSLDQGLQFLIQYYNGEERAKGNILERFSAQQFPDLHSELNLSSLELGDSALYFCASSRRETQYFGPGTRLLVL.

This clonotype was detected many times. V and J are TRBV6-1 and TRBJ2-5, with 15 nucleotides matching TRBD2. This CDR3 has 16 residues. V was pared by 5 bases and J by 5 bases, with 6 bases of the junction left unmatched. Germline values: CDR1 MNHNS, CDR2 SASEGT. The CDR3 sequence: CASSPWTSGGAETQYF. The CDR3 DNA reads TGTGCCAGCAGTCCCTGGACTAGCGGGGGGGCCGAGACCCAGTACTTC.

This clonotype was seen many times. J is TRBJ2-1 and V is TRBV4-2; 9 bases align to TRBD2. Germline values: CDR1 LGHNA, CDR2 YNFKEQ. The CDR3 spans 16 residues. V was clipped by 0 bases and J by 9 bases; unmatched bases: 9. CDR3 loop: CASSQDGLAGFSEQFF. CDR3 in DNA: TGTGCCAGCAGCCAAGATGGGCTAGCGGGGTTTAGTGAGCAGTTCTTC.

This clonotype is classed as medium-sized. This chain uses TRBV5-1 with TRBJ1-1; 7 positions agree with TRBD1. The CDR3 contains 17 residues. Germline lookup yields CDR1 SGHRS and CDR2 YFSETQ. V gave up 2 bases and J gave up 1 base; unmatched junction bases: 11. The CDR3 protein is CASSLRVLGTANTEAFF. The CDR3 coding sequence is TGCGCCAGCAGCTTAAGGGTGTTAGGGACAGCGAACACTGAAGCTTTCTTT.

The chain uses TRBV18 and TRBJ1-1, with D possibly matching TRBD1 (5 bases). V lost 3 bases and J lost 4, with 12 bases in between. The germline V gene encodes CDR1 KGHSH and CDR2 LQKENI. The CDR3 has 14 residues. The CDR3 DNA reads as TGTGCCAGCTCACCTCTTGGGGCCTCCACTGAAGCTTTCTTT. It encodes CASSPLGASTEAFF.

The genes are TRBV5-4 and TRBJ2-6; no clear D gene. The length of the CDR3 is 16 residues. The V end lost 2 bases, the J end lost 0 bases, and 9 bases lay between the germline ends. In germline, CDR1 is SGHNT, CDR2 YYREEE (reference sequence). The CDR3 spells CASSLGLGSGANVLTF. The CDR3 bases are TGTGCCAGCAGCTTAGGATTGGGCTCTGGGGCCAACGTCCTGACTTTC.

This clonotype showed up many times. V gene TRBV12-3 or TRBV12-4 combines with J gene TRBJ2-3; the match to TRBD2 covers 7 bases. The CDR3 totals 16 residues. After removal of 3 bases from V and 5 bases from J, the junction contained 11 bases not matched to a gene. For the CDR3, the DNA is TGTGCCAGCAGTTTGGATTTGGGACTATCGGGAGATACGCAGTATTTT. Translated: CASSLDLGLSGDTQYF.

Ten or more counts support this clonotype. This chain links TRBV20-1 with TRBJ1-2, with 10 nucleotides matching TRBD1. This CDR3 comprises 12 residues. Germline V gene data show CDR1 as DFQATT and CDR2 as SNEGSKA (reference sequence). The ends lost 4 bases at V and 8 bases at J; junction bases unmatched: 4. Here the CDR3 reads CSATGTGVGYTF. CDR3 nucleotides: TGCAGTGCTACCGGGACAGGGGTCGGCTACACCTTC.

By share of the sample, this clonotype is medium-sized (0.01 to 0.1%). The V call is TRBV19, the J call TRBJ2-3; D is uncertain. Germline V CDR1 and CDR2: LNHDA, SQIVND (reference sequence). With 8 bases removed from V and 0 bases from J, the gap between germline ends came to 12 bases. This CDR3 spans 14 amino acids. The CDR3 DNA sequence: TGTGCCAGTCGGAGAGACTCGAGCACAGATACGCAGTATTTT. This translates into CASRRDSSTDTQYF.

The chain joins TRBV3-1 to TRBJ2-5; the D is unclear. CDR3 length: 14 amino acids. The germline gives CDR1 LGHDT, CDR2 YNNKEL (reference sequence). Trimming removed 1 base at V and 5 bases at J, with 11 bases between. CDR3 residues: CASSQGQVGETQYF. The CDR3 DNA sequence: TGTGCCAGCAGCCAAGGTCAAGTTGGCGAGACCCAGTACTTC.

This clonotype was counted ten times or more. The chain has TRBV24-1 and TRBJ1-5, with D unresolved. The CDR3 loop spans 13 amino acids. Trimming stripped 5 bases from V and 1 base from J, with 5 bases between. Germline V gene data show CDR1 as KGHDR and CDR2 as SFDVKD. The DNA for the CDR3 is TGTGCCACCAGTGTTACAAGCAATCAGCCCCAGCATTTT. Protein product: CATSVTSNQPQHF.

In its sample, this clonotype was seen many times. V usage is TRBV28 and J usage is TRBJ2-7; D gene ambiguous. This CDR3 comprises 13 residues. CDR1 is MDHEN and CDR2 is SYDVKM in the germline V gene. V was trimmed by 8 bases and J by 4 bases, leaving 15 bases between them. The DNA of the CDR3 is TGTGCCAGCGCCGATTGGGGAAGATACGAGCAGTACGTC. This codes for CASADWGRYEQYV.

This clonotype was found many times. J is TRBJ2-3 and V is TRBV7-6, with D possibly TRBD2 on 7 matching bases. Germline V gene sequence: CDR1 SGHVS, CDR2 FNYEAQ. The CDR3 loop spans 17 amino acids. V was shortened by 2 bases and J by 6 bases, with 21 bases between the two germline ends. The CDR3 DNA reads as TGTGCCAGCAGCTTAATTGGCGGGGGCCCCTCGGACGATACGCAGTATTTT. This sequence encodes CASSLIGGGPSDDTQYF.

This clonotype occurred many times. The rearrangement joins TRBV20-1 to TRBJ2-1; 12 positions agree with TRBD2. This CDR3 spans 17 amino acids. The germline CDR1 and CDR2 sequences are DFQATT and SNEGSKA (reference sequence). The DNA for the CDR3 is TGCAGCCCACTAGCGGGGGGACCCGTTGGATGGGACAATGAGCAGTTCTTC. Translating gives CSPLAGGPVGWDNEQFF.

This clonotype was detected many times. The J gene is TRBJ2-2, the V gene TRBV28; 7 bases are a match to TRBD2. Germline-derived CDR1 and CDR2 are MDHEN and SYDVKM. V dropped 5 bases and J dropped 0; count of bases not matched to a gene: 3. The CDR3 length is 15 residues. CDR3 residues: CASSPAGSNTGELFF. CDR3 sequence (DNA): TGTGCCAGCAGTCCAGCGGGGTCGAACACCGGGGAGCTGTTTTTT.